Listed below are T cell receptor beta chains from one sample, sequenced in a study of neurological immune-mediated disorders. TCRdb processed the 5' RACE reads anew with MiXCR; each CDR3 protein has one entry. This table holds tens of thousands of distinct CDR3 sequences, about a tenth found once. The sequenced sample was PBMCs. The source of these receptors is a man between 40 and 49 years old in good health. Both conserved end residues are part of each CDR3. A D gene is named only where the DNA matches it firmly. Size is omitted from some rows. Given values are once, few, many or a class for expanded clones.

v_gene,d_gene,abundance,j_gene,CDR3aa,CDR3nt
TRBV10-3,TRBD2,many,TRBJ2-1,CAIGTSLNEQFF,TGTGCCATCGGGACTAGCCTCAATGAGCAGTTCTTC
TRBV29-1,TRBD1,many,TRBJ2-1,CSVEDQEGATYNEQFF,TGCAGCGTTGAAGACCAAGAGGGGGCGACCTACAATGAGCAGTTCTTC
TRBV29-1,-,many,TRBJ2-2,CSVVVWEYGELFF,TGCAGCGTTGTTGTCTGGGAATACGGGGAGCTGTTTTTT
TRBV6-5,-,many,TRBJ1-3,CASSLVGSSAGNTIYF,TGTGCCAGCAGCCTCGTGGGGTCTAGCGCTGGAAACACCATATATTTT
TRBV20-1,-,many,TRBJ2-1,CSARAASSDFYNEQFF,TGCAGTGCTAGGGCCGCTAGCAGCGACTTCTACAATGAGCAGTTCTTC
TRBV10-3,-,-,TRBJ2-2,CATSVRWTLGGATGELFF,TGTGCCACCAGTGTAAGGTGGACGCTAGGAGGTGCCACCGGGGAGCTGTTTTTT
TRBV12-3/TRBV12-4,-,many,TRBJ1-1,CASSYTIAMNTEAFF,TGTGCCAGCAGTTATACTATTGCCATGAACACTGAAGCTTTCTTT
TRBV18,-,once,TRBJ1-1,CASSPALEATEAFF,TGTGCCAGCTCACCGGCGCTCGAGGCCACTGAAGCTTTCTTT
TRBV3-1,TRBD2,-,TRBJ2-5,CASSQGTGTNIRETQYF,TGTGCCAGCAGCCAAGGTACCGGGACTAACATCAGAGAGACCCAGTACTTC
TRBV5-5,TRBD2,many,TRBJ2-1,CASSLWSGSWEQFF,TGTGCCAGCAGCTTGTGGAGCGGGAGCTGGGAGCAGTTCTTC
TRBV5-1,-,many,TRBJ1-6,CASSPAGTQGSPLHF,TGCGCCAGCAGCCCTGCAGGGACTCAAGGTTCACCCCTCCACTTT
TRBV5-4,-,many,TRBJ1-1,CASSLDGVTEAFF,TGTGCCAGCAGCTTAGATGGAGTCACTGAAGCTTTCTTT
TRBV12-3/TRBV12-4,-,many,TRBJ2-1,CASSFDGRGSSYNEQFF,TGTGCCAGCAGTTTCGACGGACGGGGAAGCTCCTACAATGAGCAGTTCTTC
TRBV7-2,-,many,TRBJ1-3,CASSLLVGSGNTIYF,TGTGCCAGCAGCTTACTAGTGGGTTCTGGAAACACCATATATTTT
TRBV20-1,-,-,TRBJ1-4,CSAESGTLELFF,TGCAGTGCGGAGTCCGGGACGCTGGAACTGTTTTTT
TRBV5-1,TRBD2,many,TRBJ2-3,CASSLAGTSGEVQYF,TGCGCCAGCAGCTTGGCCGGGACTAGCGGGGAAGTGCAGTATTTT
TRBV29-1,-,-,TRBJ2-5,CSVDAYWGETQYF,TGCAGCGTTGATGCATATTGGGGAGAGACCCAGTACTTC
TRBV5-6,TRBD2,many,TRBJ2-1,CASSSSPIGITSGGVNEQFF,TGTGCCAGCAGCTCCTCGCCCATTGGGATTACTAGCGGGGGCGTCAATGAGCAGTTCTTC
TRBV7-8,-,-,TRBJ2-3,CASTLGASLSTDTQYF,TGTGCCAGCACCCTGGGGGCAAGTCTTAGCACAGATACGCAGTATTTT
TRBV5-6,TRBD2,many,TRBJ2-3,CASSLISGGPSTDTQYF,TGTGCCAGCAGCCTTATCAGCGGGGGACCTAGCACAGATACGCAGTATTTT
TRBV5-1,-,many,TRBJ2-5,CASRGMKETQYF,TGCGCCAGCAGAGGCATGAAAGAGACCCAGTACTTC
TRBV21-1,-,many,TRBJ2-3,CASSKHDAQYF,TGTGCCAGCAGCAAACATGACGCGCAGTATTTT
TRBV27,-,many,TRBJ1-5,CASSLFGGNQPQHF,TGCGCCAGCAGCTTGTTCGGGGGCAATCAGCCCCAGCATTTT
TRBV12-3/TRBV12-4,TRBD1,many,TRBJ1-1,CASSWTGGSREAFF,TGTGCCAGCAGTTGGACAGGGGGCAGTCGGGAAGCTTTCTTT
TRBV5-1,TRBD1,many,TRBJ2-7,CASSLAVWDRADYEQYF,TGCGCCAGCAGCTTGGCCGTTTGGGACAGGGCCGACTACGAGCAGTACTTC
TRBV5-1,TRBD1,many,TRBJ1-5,CASSPGQGGYQPQHF,TGCGCCAGCAGCCCGGGACAGGGTGGGTATCAGCCCCAGCATTTT
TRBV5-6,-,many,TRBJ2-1,CASSPTENEQFF,TGTGCCAGCAGCCCCACGGAAAATGAGCAGTTCTTC
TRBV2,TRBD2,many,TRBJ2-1,CASSKLAGGDNEQFF,TGTGCCAGCAGTAAACTAGCGGGGGGAGACAATGAGCAGTTCTTC
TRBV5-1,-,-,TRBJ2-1,CASSYGEPYNEQFF,TGCGCCAGCAGCTACGGGGAGCCCTACAATGAGCAGTTCTTC
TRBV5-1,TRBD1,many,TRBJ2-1,CASSWDSTSGNEQFF,TGCGCCAGCAGCTGGGACAGCACCTCGGGCAATGAGCAGTTCTTC
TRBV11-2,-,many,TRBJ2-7,CASSPLDSPSEQYF,TGTGCCAGCAGCCCCCTGGACAGCCCCTCCGAGCAGTACTTC
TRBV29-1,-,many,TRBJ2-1,CSVEDLGWVINEQFF,TGCAGCGTTGAAGATCTAGGTTGGGTTATCAATGAGCAGTTCTTC
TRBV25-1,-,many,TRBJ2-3,CASSESGAREDTQYF,TGTGCCAGCAGTGAGTCGGGGGCCCGGGAAGATACGCAGTATTTT
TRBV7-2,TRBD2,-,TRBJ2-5,CASSSDGLAGETQYF,TGTGCCAGCAGCTCCGACGGACTAGCGGGAGAGACCCAGTACTTC
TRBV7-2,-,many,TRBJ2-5,CASSSAGTSYQETQYF,TGTGCCAGCAGCTCCGCAGGAACATCGTACCAAGAGACCCAGTACTTC
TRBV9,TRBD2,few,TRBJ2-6,CASSPSGGTGANVLTF,TGTGCCAGCAGCCCTAGCGGGGGAACTGGGGCCAACGTCCTGACTTTC
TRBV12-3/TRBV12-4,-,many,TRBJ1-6,CASSLVNGNSPLHF,TGTGCCAGCAGTTTAGTAAACGGGAATTCACCCCTCCACTTT
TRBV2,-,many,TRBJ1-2,CASRDDSNYGYTF,TGTGCCAGCAGGGATGACTCCAACTATGGCTACACCTTC
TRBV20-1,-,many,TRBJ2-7,CSAREGLALEQYF,TGCAGTGCTAGAGAGGGATTAGCTCTCGAGCAGTACTTC
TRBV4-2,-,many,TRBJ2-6,CASSQGSPAGANVLTF,TGTGCCAGCAGCCAAGGAAGTCCGGCTGGGGCCAACGTCCTGACTTTC
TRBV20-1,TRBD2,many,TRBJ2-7,CSARDSENGRFFYEQYF,TGCAGTGCTAGAGATTCGGAGAACGGGAGGTTTTTTTACGAGCAGTACTTC